This is a list of T cell receptor beta chains from one sample in a study of blood T cell repertoires in COVID-19. The repertoire was sequenced with immunoSEQ multiplex PCR; TCRdb's copy has only in-frame clones and lacks some. The table shows thousands of clones, with about 88% occurring only once. The sequencing sample was made of peripheral blood. Receptors were obtained from a human donor with active COVID-19. The donor label of this sample is uncertain. Both conserved end residues are part of each CDR3.

TRBV10-3,TRBJ2-7,CAIMNPGGSSYEQYF
TRBV9,TRBJ1-6,CASSVADPWTGRNSPLHF
TRBV29-1,TRBJ1-5,CSVVGEGNQPQHF
TRBV12-5,TRBJ2-2,CASGSGTGWTGELFF
TRBV2,TRBJ2-7,CASSSYEQYF
TRBV27,TRBJ2-3,CASSFLAGGTDTQYF
TRBV2,TRBJ1-6,CASSEAPRGSPLHF
TRBV5-6,TRBJ2-1,CASSLERNEQFF
TRBV10-3,TRBJ2-7,CAISAGGLYEQYF
TRBV7-8,TRBJ1-1,CASSLTGGTEAFF
TRBV4-2,TRBJ1-6,CASSPKGYGGSPLHF